The 11 T cell receptor beta chains below were found in one sample sequenced in a study of T cell responses to AZD1222 COVID-19 vaccine. Libraries were prepared by immunoSEQ multiplex PCR; TCRdb keeps only in-frame clonotypes and omits some of them. The data contain roughly 120,000 clones, about 93% of them seen just once; the ten biggest clones take up 4% to 6%. Sequenced here: peripheral blood, sampled 28 days after the second AZD1222 dose. The receptors were sampled from an adult who received the AZD1222 COVID-19 vaccine.

The chain carries TRBV3-1 (or the pseudogene TRBV3-2) and TRBJ2-5, with 7 bases identical to TRBD2. This CDR3 spans 14 amino acids. J gave up 2 bases and V 0 bases, and 0 bases lay outside the gene matches. The germline CDR1 and CDR2 sequences are LGHDT and YNNKEL (reference sequence). CDR3 sequence (DNA): TGTGCCAGCAGCCAAGAGCGGGAGCAAGAGACCCAGTACTTC. Amino acids: CASSQEREQETQYF.

The rearrangement joins TRBV18 to TRBJ2-7; 13 bases line up with TRBD2. This CDR3 has 16 residues. The germline CDR1 and CDR2 sequences are KGHSH and LQKENI. Unmatched junction bases numbered 9, after V lost 6 bases and J lost 4 bases. The CDR3 here is CASSLGTSGNPYEQYF. In nucleotides, the CDR3 is TGTGCCAGCTCCCTTGGGACTAGCGGGAATCCATACGAGCAGTACTTC.

The chain joins TRBV7-2 to TRBJ2-7; a possible D gene is TRBD2 (6 bases). The germline V and J ends were trimmed by 4 bases and 4 bases, with 14 bases remaining between them. Germline V lookup: CDR1 SGHTA, CDR2 FQGNSA. This CDR3 comprises 14 residues. CDR3 residues: CASSSRGLVYEQYF. The CDR3 DNA sequence: TGTGCCAGCAGCTCGCGGGGACTCGTTTACGAGCAGTACTTC.

Details on this clone: Its ends do not fully match the called genes, so a read error is possible. The chain combines TRBV7-7 with TRBJ2-2; 7 bases line up with TRBD1. CDR3 size: 13 residues. Germline V lookup: CDR1 SSHAT, CDR2 FNYEAQ (reference sequence). CDR3 bases: TGTGCTAGCAGCAGACAGGGCACCGGGGAGCTGTTTTTT. This codes for CASSRQGTGELFF.

The chain combines TRBV10-3 with TRBJ2-6; perhaps TRBD1 as D (7 bases). The CDR3 extends over 16 amino acids. Germline CDR1 and CDR2: ENHRY and SYGVKD. With 10 bases removed from V and 2 bases from J, the gap between germline ends came to 18 bases. This chain's CDR3 is CATAVGRGAGANVLTF. Written as DNA, the CDR3 is TGTGCCACCGCCGTGGGCAGGGGGGCTGGGGCCAACGTCCTGACTTTC.

The rearrangement links TRBV12-5 to TRBJ1-1; weak D call: TRBD1 (6 bases). CDR1 is LGHNT, CDR2 FRNRAP, per germline. The V end was cut by 4 bases, the J end by 1 base, with 13 bases between. This CDR3 contains 15 residues. The CDR3 loop reads CASGSRGGQNTEAFF. In DNA, the CDR3 is TGTGCTAGTGGTTCCCGGGGGGGGCAGAACACTGAAGCTTTCTTT.

This clone has only one observation. The chain is built from TRBV7-6 and TRBJ2-7, with no clear D. CDR1 and CDR2 (germline): SGHVS, FNYEAQ. V shed 1 base and J shed 1 base, with 11 bases lying between them. There are 15 residues in the CDR3. The CDR3 bases are TGTGCCAGCAGCTTAGTCTCAAAAGGTTCCTACGAGCAGTACTTC. It specifies CASSLVSKGSYEQYF.

The chain uses TRBV7-8 and TRBJ2-5; the D is unclear. Germline V gives CDR1 SGHVS, CDR2 FQNEAQ. There are 13 residues in the CDR3. V shed 0 bases and J shed 5 bases, with 7 bases lying between them. The CDR3 region has the DNA TGTGCCAGCAGCTTAGCTAGCCGGGAGACCCAGTACTTC. It encodes CASSLASRETQYF.

The CDR3, as DNA: TGTGCCAGCAGCGACGGGACAGGCCCCGGGGCGATGAACACTGAAGCTTTCTTT. Translation: CASSDGTGPGAMNTEAFF. The chain combines TRBV11-3 with TRBJ1-1, with 8 bases aligning to TRBD1. The ends lost 5 bases at V and 0 bases at J; junction bases unmatched: 14. This CDR3 contains 18 residues. Germline CDR1 and CDR2: SGHNT and YENEEA.

Only one count was recorded for this clone. The rearrangement joins TRBV3-1 (or the pseudogene TRBV3-2) to TRBJ1-5; a possible D gene is TRBD1 (6 bases). This CDR3 has 16 amino acids. The V end lost 4 bases, the J end lost 3 bases, and 16 bases lay between the germline ends. CDR1 is LGHDT, CDR2 YNNKEL, per germline (reference sequence). The CDR3 protein is CASSPYAGGDNQPQHF. The CDR3 region has the DNA TGTGCCAGCAGCCCTTATGCTGGGGGCGACAATCAGCCCCAGCATTTT.

The chain combines TRBV6-2 or TRBV6-3 with TRBJ2-5; 9 positions agree with TRBD2. Unmatched junction bases numbered 12, after V lost 0 bases and J lost 1 base. The germline gives CDR1 MNHEY, CDR2 SVGEGT. The CDR3 spans 19 residues. The CDR3 DNA reads as TGTGCCAGCAGTTACTCCGCGCGGACTAGCGTGACCGTCCAAGAGACCCAGTACTTC. The encoded protein is CASSYSARTSVTVQETQYF.